Reported below is one TCR beta chain. The sample belongs to a study of blood T cell repertoires in COVID-19. Overall study context: Acute and convalescent COVID-19 samples came from the United States, Italy and Spain. From T cells, B-cell-depleted T cells, or PBMCs came the material, which was cDNA or gDNA.

CDR3 length: 18 amino acids. Original processing methods: Cell counts per sample came from amplifying reference gene primers. Assay used: immunoSEQ multiplex PCR; TCRdb lists only in-frame clones, some missing. V and J calls and clone size follow that table, whereas D and trimming were derived from the DNA. The sample records more than 300,000 clones, more than 75% being singletons. Sequenced: PBMCs or T cells enriched from blood (not recorded which). This sequence originates from a woman aged 18-29 years who had recovered from COVID-19. The genes are TRBV12-2 and TRBJ1-1; TRBD1 is taken as the D call from the table, unchecked against the DNA. TRBV12-2 is classified as a pseudogene. CDR3 sequence reads: CASRLAPRGRGLETEAFF. The CDR3 DNA follows: TGTGCAAGTCGCTTAGCTCCCCGGGGCAGGGGCTTAGAGACTGAAGCTTTCTTT.